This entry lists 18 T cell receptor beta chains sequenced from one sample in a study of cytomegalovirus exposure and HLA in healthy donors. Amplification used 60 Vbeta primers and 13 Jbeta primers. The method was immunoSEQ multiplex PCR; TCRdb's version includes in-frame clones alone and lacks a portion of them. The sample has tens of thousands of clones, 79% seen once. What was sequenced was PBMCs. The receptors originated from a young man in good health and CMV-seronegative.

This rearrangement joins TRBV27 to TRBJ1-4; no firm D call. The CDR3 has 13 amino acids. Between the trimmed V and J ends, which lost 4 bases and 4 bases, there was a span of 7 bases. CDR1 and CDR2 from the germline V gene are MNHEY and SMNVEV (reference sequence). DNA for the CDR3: TGTGCCAGCAGTTCCCGTCGTAATGAAAAACTGTTTTTT. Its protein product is CASSSRRNEKLFF.

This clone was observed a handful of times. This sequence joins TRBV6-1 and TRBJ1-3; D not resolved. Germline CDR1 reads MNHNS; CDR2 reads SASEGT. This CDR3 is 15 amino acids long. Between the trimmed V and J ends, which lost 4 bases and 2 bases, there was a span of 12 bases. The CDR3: CASSVTSEAGNTIYF. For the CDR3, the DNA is TGTGCCAGCAGTGTAACGAGCGAGGCTGGAAACACCATATATTTT.

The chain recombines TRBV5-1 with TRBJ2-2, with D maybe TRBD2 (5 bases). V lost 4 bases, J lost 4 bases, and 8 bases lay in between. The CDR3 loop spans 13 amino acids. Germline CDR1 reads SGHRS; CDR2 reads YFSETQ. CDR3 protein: CASSPGVTGELFF. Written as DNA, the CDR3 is TGCGCCAGCAGCCCCGGGGTCACCGGGGAGCTGTTTTTT.

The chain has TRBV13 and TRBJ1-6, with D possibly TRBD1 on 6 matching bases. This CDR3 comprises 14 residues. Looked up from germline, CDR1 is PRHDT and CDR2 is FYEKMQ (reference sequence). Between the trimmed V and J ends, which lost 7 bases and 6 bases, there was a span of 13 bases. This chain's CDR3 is CASTLGGANSPLHF. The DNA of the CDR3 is TGTGCCAGCACCCTCGGGGGGGCTAATTCACCCCTCCACTTT.

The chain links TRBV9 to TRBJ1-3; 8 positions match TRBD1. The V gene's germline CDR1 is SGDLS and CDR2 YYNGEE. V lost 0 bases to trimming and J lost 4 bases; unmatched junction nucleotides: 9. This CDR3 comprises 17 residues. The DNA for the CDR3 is TGTGCCAGCAGCGTAGGGCAGGGGGCGTCAGTCGGAAACACCATATATTTT. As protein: CASSVGQGASVGNTIYF.

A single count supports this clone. CDR3 nucleotide sequence: TGCAGCACCTGGACAGGTTCCTACAATGAGCAGTTCTTC. Protein: CSTWTGSYNEQFF. The chain uses TRBV29-1 and TRBJ2-1; 7 bases align to TRBD1. Germline V lookup: CDR1 SQVTM, CDR2 ANQGSEA. The junction had 5 bases not matched to a gene; V was cut back by 8 bases and J by 1 base. The CDR3 spans 13 residues.

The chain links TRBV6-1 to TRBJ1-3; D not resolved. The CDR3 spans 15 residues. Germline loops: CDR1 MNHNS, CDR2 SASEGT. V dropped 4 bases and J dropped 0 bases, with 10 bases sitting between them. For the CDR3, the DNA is TGTGCCAGCAGTGGAAGCCTTAGCTCTGGAAACACCATATATTTT. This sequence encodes CASSGSLSSGNTIYF.

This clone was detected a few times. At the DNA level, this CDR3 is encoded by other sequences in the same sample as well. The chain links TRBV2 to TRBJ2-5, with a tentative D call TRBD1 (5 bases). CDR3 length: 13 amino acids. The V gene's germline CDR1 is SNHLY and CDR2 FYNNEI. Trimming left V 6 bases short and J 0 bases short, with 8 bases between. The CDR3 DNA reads TGTGCCAGCAGCAGGGATAACCAAGAGACCCAGTACTTC. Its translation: CASSRDNQETQYF.

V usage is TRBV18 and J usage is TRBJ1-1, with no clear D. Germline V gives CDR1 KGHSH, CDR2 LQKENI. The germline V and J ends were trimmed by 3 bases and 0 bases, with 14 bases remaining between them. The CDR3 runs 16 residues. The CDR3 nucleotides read TGTGCCAGCTCACCCATTCTAAAGAGGATGAACACTGAAGCTTTCTTT. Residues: CASSPILKRMNTEAFF. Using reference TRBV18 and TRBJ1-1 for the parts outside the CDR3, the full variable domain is NAGVMQNPRHLVRRRGQEARLRCSPMKGHSHVYWYRQLPEEGLKFMVYLQKENIIDESGMPKERFSAEFPKEGPSILRIQQVVRGDSAAYFCASSPILKRMNTEAFFGQGTRLTVV.

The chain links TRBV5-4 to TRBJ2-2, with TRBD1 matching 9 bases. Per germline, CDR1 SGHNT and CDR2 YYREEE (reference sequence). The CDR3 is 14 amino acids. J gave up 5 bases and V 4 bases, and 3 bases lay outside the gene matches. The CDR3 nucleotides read TGTGCCAGCAGCCGGGACAGGGTGACCGGGGAGCTGTTTTTT. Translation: CASSRDRVTGELFF.

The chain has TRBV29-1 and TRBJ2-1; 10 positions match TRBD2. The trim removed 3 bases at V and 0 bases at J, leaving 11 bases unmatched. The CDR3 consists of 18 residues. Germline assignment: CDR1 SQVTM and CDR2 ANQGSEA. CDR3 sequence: CSVDGRVAGGNSYNEQFF. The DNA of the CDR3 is TGCAGCGTTGATGGTCGGGTAGCGGGGGGAAACTCCTACAATGAGCAGTTCTTC.

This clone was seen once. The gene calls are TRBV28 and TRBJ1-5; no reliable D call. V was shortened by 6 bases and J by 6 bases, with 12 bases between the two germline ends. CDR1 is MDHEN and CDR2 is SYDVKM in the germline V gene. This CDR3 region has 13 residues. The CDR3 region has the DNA TGTGCCAGCAGAGGGAGCGATCTTCAGCCCCAGCATTTT. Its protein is CASRGSDLQPQHF. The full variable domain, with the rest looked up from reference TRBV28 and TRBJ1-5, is DVKVTQSSRYLVKRTGEKVFLECVQDMDHENMFWYRQDPGLGLRLIYFSYDVKMKEKGDIPEGYSVSREKKERFSLILESASTNQTSMYLCASRGSDLQPQHFGDGTRLSIL.

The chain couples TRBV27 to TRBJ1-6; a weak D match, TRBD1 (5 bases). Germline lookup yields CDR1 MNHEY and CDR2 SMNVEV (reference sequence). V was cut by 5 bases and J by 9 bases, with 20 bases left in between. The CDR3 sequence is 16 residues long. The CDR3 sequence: CASSTSPWDSFSPLHF. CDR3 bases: TGTGCCAGCAGTACATCCCCCTGGGACTCATTTTCACCCCTCCACTTT.

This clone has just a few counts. The CDR3 sequence is CASSLSYVGLEGAFF. The CDR3 DNA follows: TGTGCCAGCAGTTTATCGTACGTCGGGCTCGAGGGAGCTTTCTTT. The chain has TRBV27 and TRBJ1-1; no clear D gene. From germline, CDR1 is MNHEY and CDR2 SMNVEV (reference sequence). V lost 0 bases and J 10 bases, leaving 18 bases between the germline ends. The CDR3 runs to 15 residues.

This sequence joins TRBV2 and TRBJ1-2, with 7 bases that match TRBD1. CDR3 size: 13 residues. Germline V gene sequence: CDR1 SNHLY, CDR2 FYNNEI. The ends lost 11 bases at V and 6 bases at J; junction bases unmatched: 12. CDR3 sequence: CAQERGTANGYTF. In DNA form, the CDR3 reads TGTGCCCAGGAGCGGGGGACAGCTAATGGCTACACCTTC.

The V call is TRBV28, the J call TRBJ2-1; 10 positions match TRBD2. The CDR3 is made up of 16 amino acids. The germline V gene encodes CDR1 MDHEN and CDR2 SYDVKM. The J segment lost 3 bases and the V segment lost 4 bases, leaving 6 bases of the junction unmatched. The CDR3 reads CASSSVLAGNYNEQFF. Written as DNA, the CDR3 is TGTGCCAGCAGTTCCGTACTAGCGGGAAACTACAATGAGCAGTTCTTC.

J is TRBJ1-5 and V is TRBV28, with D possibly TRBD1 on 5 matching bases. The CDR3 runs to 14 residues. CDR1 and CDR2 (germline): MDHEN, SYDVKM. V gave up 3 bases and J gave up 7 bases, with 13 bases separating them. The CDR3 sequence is CASSLLGRDQPQHF. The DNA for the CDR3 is TGTGCCAGCAGTTTGCTTGGGCGGGACCAGCCCCAGCATTTT. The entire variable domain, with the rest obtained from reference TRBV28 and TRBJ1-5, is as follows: DVKVTQSSRYLVKRTGEKVFLECVQDMDHENMFWYRQDPGLGLRLIYFSYDVKMKEKGDIPEGYSVSREKKERFSLILESASTNQTSMYLCASSLLGRDQPQHFGDGTRLSIL.

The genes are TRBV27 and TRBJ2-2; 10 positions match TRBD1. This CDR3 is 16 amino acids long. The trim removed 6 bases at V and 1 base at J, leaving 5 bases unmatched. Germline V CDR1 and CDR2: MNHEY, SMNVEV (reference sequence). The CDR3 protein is CASSRDRGENTGELFF. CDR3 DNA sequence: TGTGCCAGCAGCCGGGACAGGGGCGAGAACACCGGGGAGCTGTTTTTT.